These T cell receptor beta chains were read from a single sample in a study of OX40 agonist ivuxolimab in advanced cancers. Profiled with immunoSEQ multiplex PCR; TCRdb holds only in-frame clones, not every one. The table lists roughly 97,000 clones, roughly 90% of them singletons, with roughly 0.77% in the top ten. The sample in question was CD4+ or CD8+ T cells sorted from blood, obtained in a trial of the OX40 agonist ivuxolimab. The origin of the receptors is an adult with an advanced solid tumor such as melanoma, head and neck, liver or kidney cancer. Both conserved end residues are part of each CDR3. A D gene is named only where the DNA matches it firmly. Rows give clone size only sometimes, using once, few, many, or a class for an expanded clone.

j_call,d_call,clone_size,v_call,cdr3_nt,cdr3_aa
TRBJ1-3,-,-,TRBV7-3,TGTGCCAGCAGCCCAGTTACGGGAAACACCATATATTTT,CASSPVTGNTIYF
TRBJ2-5,-,-,TRBV6-5,TGTGCCAGCAAACCCTACAGGGTTGAGACCCAGTACTTC,CASKPYRVETQYF
TRBJ1-2,TRBD1,-,TRBV30,TGCGCCTGGAGTGCCGGGACAGGGTCGGGAGGCTACACCTTC,CAWSAGTGSGGYTF
TRBJ1-3,-,-,TRBV9,TGTGCCGGCAGCGTAGTAGGAGTCTCTGGAAACACCATATATTTT,CAGSVVGVSGNTIYF
TRBJ1-6,-,-,TRBV5-6,TGTGCCAGAACAGGTTATAATTCACCCCTCCACTTT,CARTGYNSPLHF
TRBJ2-3,-,-,TRBV6-5,TGTGCCAGCAGTTCACGGACAGCCACAGATACGCAGTATTTT,CASSSRTATDTQYF
TRBJ2-7,TRBD1,-,TRBV5-5,TGTGCCAGCAGCTTACAGGGGACGTACGAGCAGTACTTC,CASSLQGTYEQYF
TRBJ2-3,-,-,TRBV7-2,TGTGCCAGCAGCCGCCAGTTTGCAGATACGCAGTATTTT,CASSRQFADTQYF
TRBJ2-7,TRBD1,-,TRBV6-4,TGTGCCAGCAGTGACACCGACGGGACAGTGGAATACGAGCAGTACTTC,CASSDTDGTVEYEQYF
TRBJ2-7,-,-,TRBV6-1,TGTGCCAGCAGTGAAAATTACGATTACGAGCAGTACTTC,CASSENYDYEQYF
TRBJ2-7,-,-,TRBV28,TGTGCCAGCAGTTTATGGGGGACACTCACCTACGAGCAGTACTTC,CASSLWGTLTYEQYF
TRBJ1-2,-,-,TRBV4-3,TGCGCCAGCAGCCAAGAAGGACAAGCTAACTATGGCTACACCTTC,CASSQEGQANYGYTF
TRBJ1-6,-,-,TRBV5-1,TGCGCCAGCAGCCTAGGAAGGGATAATTCACCCCTCCACTTT,CASSLGRDNSPLHF
TRBJ1-2,-,-,TRBV19,TGTGCCAGTAGTATAGAAGGCCCTTATGGCTACACCTTC,CASSIEGPYGYTF
TRBJ1-6,-,-,TRBV5-1,TGCGCCAGCAGCTTGGACGGACCTTCACCCCTCCACTTT,CASSLDGPSPLHF
TRBJ2-7,TRBD1,-,TRBV2,TGTGCCAGCAGTGACGGACAGGGGCAGTACGAGCAGTACTTC,CASSDGQGQYEQYF
TRBJ1-4,-,-,TRBV7-8,TGTGCCAGCAGCCCTTACAGATTGGGAAATGAAAAACTGTTTTTT,CASSPYRLGNEKLFF
TRBJ2-3,-,-,TRBV18,TGTGCCAGCTCCTACGAGGCAGATACGCAGTATTTT,CASSYEADTQYF
TRBJ1-2,-,-,TRBV7-9,TGTGCCAGCAGCGAGCGGGGGGACGCTGATCGCGGTGGCTACACCTTC,CASSERGDADRGGYTF
TRBJ2-7,TRBD1,-,TRBV28,TGTGCCAGCAGTCCCGGGGCAGGGGGGTACTTC,CASSPGAGGYF
TRBJ1-4,-,few,TRBV4-1,TGCGCCAGCAGCCTAGATGGATTTGCTAATGAAAAACTGTTTTTT,CASSLDGFANEKLFF
TRBJ2-2,-,-,TRBV10-1,TGCGCCAGCAGTGGATCCCCCGGGGAGCTGTTTTTT,CASSGSPGELFF
TRBJ1-1,-,-,TRBV4-3,TGCGCCAGCTCTCGGGAGGGGAACACTGAAGCTTTCTTT,CASSREGNTEAFF
TRBJ1-5,-,-,TRBV29-1,TGCAGCGTAGTTGTGAGTACAGCTAATCAGCCCCAGCATTTT,CSVVVSTANQPQHF